This T cell receptor (beta chain) was identified during a study of B cell selection in AIRE deficiency. Points on this clone: Its antigen is not known.

CDR3 size: 15 residues. Germline V CDR1 and CDR2: SGHNT, YENEEA. Trimming stripped 1 base from V and 6 bases from J, with 10 bases between. The study, taken as a whole, reports: Healthy Tconv contained about 37% of shared healthy Treg sequences; only TCRbeta sequenced. Tconv and Treg cells from AIRE-deficient patients resembled healthy donors in TCRBV usage, CDR3 length and diversity.

Authors' processing steps: Pooled conventional T cells gave about 11x10^4 patient and around 1.3x10^5 donor TCRbeta sequences. Sequencing used immunoSEQ multiplex PCR; TCRdb keeps in-frame clones, though not all of them. V and J calls and clone size are those listed in that table; D and trimming were worked out from the DNA. This table has about 25,000 clones, 95% appearing once. Sorting defined conventional CD4 T cells as CD4+CD127+. Unrelated healthy donors provided the controls. The sequence was obtained from a human donor in good health. The chain has TRBV11-3 and TRBJ1-6; D gene uncertain. Sequenced: CD4+CD127+ conventional T cells sorted from PBMCs. CDR3: CASSLGPSSNSPLHF. CDR3 DNA: TGTGCCAGCAGCTTAGGGCCCAGCTCTAATTCACCCCTCCACTTT.